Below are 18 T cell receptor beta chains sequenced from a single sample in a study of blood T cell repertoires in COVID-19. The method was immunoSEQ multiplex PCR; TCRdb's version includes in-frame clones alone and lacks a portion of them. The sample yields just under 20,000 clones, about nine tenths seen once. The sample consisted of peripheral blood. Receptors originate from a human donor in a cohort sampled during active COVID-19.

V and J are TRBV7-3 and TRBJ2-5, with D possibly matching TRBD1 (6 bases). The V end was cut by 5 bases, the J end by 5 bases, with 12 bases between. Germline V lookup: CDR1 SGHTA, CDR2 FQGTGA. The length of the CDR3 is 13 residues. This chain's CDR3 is CASSPGVMETQYF. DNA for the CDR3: TGTGCCAGCAGCCCAGGGGTTATGGAGACCCAGTACTTC. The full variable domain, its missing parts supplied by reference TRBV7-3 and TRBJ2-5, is GAGVSQTPSNKVTEKGKYVELRCDPISGHTALYWYRQSLGQGPEFLIYFQGTGAADDSGLPNDRFFAVRPEGSVSTLKIQRTERGDSAVYLCASSPGVMETQYFGPGTRLLVL.

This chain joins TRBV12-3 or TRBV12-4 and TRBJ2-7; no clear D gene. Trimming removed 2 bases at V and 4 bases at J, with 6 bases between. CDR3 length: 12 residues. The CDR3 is CASSLNLYEQYF. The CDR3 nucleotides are TGTGCCAGCAGTTTAAACTTGTACGAGCAGTACTTC.

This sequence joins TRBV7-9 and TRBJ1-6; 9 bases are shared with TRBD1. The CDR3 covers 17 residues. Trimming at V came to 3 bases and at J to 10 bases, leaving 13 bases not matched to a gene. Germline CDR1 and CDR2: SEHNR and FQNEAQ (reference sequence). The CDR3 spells CASSLGPPGQGGSPLHF. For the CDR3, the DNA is TGTGCCAGCAGCTTGGGCCCCCCGGGACAGGGTGGATCACCCCTCCACTTT.

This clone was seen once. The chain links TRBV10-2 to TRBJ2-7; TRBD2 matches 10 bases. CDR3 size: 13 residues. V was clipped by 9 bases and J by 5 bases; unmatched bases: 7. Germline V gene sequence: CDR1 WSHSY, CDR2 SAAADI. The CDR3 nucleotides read TGCGCCAGTGGTCCTAGCGGGGGCGACGAGCAGTACTTC. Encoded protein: CASGPSGGDEQYF.

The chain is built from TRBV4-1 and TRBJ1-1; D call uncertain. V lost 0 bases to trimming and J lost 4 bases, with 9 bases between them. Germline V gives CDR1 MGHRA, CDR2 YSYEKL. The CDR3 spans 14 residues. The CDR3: CASSQEASSTEAFF. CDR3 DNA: TGCGCCAGCAGCCAAGAGGCTTCCAGCACTGAAGCTTTCTTT.

The CDR3 spells CASSQTGLLHF. Written as DNA, the CDR3 is TGTGCCAGCAGCCAGACAGGTCTCCTCCACTTT. The chain combines TRBV14 with TRBJ1-6; maybe TRBD1 (6 bases). The germline CDR1 and CDR2 sequences are SGHDN and FVKESK. This CDR3 is built from 11 residues. Trimming left V 3 bases short and J 15 bases short, with 9 bases between.

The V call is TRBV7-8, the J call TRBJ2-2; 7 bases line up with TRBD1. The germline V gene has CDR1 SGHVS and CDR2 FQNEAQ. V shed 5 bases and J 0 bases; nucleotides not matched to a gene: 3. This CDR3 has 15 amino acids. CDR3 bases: TGTGCCAGCAGCGGACAGGACCCGAACACCGGGGAGCTGTTTTTT. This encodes CASSGQDPNTGELFF.

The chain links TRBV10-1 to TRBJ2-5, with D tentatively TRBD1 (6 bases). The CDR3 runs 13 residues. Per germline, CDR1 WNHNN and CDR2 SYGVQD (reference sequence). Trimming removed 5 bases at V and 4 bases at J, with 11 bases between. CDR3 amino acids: CASSQQGGETQYF. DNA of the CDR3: TGCGCCAGCAGTCAACAGGGTGGAGAGACCCAGTACTTC.

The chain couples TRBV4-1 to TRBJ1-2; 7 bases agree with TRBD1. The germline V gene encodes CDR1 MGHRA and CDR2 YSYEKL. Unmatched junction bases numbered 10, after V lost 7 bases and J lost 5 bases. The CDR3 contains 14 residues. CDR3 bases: TGCGCCAGCACCCCATCAGGGGGGCAATATGGCTACACCTTC. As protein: CASTPSGGQYGYTF.

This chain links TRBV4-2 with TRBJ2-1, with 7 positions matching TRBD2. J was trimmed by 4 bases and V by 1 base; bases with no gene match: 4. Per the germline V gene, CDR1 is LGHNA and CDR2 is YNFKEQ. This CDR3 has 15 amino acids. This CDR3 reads CASSQVGGVYNEQFF. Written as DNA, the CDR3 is TGTGCCAGCAGCCAAGTTGGGGGGGTTTACAATGAGCAGTTCTTC.

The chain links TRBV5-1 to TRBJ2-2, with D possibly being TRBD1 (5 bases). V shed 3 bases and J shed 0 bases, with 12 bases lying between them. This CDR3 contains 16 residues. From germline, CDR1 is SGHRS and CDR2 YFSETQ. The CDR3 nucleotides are TGCGCCAGCAGCTACCAGGGTTTTTCGAACACCGGGGAGCTGTTTTTT. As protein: CASSYQGFSNTGELFF.

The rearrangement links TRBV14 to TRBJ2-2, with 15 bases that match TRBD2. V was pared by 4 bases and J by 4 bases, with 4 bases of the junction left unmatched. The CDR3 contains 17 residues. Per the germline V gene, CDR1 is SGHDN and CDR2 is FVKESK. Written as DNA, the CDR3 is TGTGCCAGCAGCCTTGGGGGACTAGCGGGAGGCACCGGGGAGCTGTTTTTT. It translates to CASSLGGLAGGTGELFF.

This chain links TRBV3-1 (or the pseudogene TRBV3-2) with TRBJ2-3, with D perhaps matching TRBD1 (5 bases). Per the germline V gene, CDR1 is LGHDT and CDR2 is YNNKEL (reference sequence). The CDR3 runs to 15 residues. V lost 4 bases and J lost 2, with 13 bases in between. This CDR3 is CASSPLGGATDTQYF. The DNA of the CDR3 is TGTGCCAGCAGCCCGTTGGGTGGGGCCACAGATACGCAGTATTTT.

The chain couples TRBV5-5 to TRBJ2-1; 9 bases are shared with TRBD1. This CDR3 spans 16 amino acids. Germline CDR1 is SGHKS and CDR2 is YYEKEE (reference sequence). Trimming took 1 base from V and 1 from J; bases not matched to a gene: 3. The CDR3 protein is CASSLLGTGSYNEQFF. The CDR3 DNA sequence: TGTGCCAGCAGCTTGTTGGGGACAGGGTCCTACAATGAGCAGTTCTTC.

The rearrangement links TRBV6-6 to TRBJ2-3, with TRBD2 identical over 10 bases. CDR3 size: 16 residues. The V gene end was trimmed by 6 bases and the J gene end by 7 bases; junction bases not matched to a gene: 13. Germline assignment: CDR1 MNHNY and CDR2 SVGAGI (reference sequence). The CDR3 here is CASSRGAGGPYYTQYF. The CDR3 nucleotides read TGTGCCAGCAGCCGTGGAGCGGGGGGGCCATACTATACGCAGTATTTT.

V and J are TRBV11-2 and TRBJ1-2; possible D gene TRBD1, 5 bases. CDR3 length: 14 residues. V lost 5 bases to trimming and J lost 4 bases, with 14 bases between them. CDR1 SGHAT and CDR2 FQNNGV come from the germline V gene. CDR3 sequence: CASSPAGGVYGYTF. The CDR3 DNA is TGTGCCAGCAGCCCCGCCGGGGGTGTCTATGGCTACACCTTC.

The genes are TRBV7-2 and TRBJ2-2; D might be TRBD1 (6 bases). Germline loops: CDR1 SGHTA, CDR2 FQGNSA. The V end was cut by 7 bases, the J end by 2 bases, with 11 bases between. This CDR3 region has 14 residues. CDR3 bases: TGTGCCAGCAACCCGGACAGAAACACCGGGGAGCTGTTTTTT. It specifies CASNPDRNTGELFF.

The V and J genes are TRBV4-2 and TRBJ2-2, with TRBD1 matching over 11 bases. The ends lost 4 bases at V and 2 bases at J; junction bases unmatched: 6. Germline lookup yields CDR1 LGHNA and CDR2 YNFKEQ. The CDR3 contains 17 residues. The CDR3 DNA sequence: TGTGCCAGCAGCCCGGGGACAGGGGGTACAAACACCGGGGAGCTGTTTTTT. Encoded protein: CASSPGTGGTNTGELFF.